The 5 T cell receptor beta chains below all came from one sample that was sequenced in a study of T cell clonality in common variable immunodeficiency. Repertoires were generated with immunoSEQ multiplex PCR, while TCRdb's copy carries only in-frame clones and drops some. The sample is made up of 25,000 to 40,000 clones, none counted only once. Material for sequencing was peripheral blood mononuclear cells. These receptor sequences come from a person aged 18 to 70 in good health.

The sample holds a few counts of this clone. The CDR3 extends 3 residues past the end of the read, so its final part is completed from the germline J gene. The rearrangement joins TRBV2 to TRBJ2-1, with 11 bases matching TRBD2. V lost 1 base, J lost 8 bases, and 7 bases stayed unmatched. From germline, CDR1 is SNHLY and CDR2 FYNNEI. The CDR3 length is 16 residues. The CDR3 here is CASSEVRASGRYEQFF. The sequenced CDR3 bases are TGTGCCAGCAGTGAAGTACGGGCTAGCGGGAGGTATGAG. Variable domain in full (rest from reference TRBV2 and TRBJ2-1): EPEVTQTPSHQVTQMGQEVILRCVPISNHLYFYWYRQILGQKVEFLVSFYNNEISEKSEIFDDQFSVERPDGSNFTLKIRSTKLEDSAMYFCASSEVRASGRYEQFFGPGTRLTVL.

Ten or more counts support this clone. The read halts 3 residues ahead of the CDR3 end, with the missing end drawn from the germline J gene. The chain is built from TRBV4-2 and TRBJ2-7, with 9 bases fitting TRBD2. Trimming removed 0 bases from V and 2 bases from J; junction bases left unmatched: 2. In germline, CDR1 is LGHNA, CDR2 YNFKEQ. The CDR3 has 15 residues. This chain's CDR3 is CASSQDGGRAYEQYF. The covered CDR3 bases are TGTGCCAGCAGCCAAGATGGCGGGAGGGCCTACGAG.

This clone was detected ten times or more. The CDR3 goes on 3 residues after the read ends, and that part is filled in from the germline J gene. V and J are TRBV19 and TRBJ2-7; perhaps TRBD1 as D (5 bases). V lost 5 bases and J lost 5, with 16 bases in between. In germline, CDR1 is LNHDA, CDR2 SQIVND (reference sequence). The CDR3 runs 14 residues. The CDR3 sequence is CASSPVGRVHEQYF. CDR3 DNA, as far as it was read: TGTGCCAGTAGTCCCGTCGGCAGGGTCCACGAG.

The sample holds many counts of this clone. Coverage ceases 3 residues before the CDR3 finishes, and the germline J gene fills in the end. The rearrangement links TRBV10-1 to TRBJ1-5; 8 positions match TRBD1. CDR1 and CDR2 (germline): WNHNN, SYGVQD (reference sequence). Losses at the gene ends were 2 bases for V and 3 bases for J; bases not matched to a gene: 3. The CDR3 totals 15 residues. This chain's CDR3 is CASSEGQGYNQPQHF. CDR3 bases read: TGCGCCAGCAGTGAGGGACAGGGATACAATCAGCCC.

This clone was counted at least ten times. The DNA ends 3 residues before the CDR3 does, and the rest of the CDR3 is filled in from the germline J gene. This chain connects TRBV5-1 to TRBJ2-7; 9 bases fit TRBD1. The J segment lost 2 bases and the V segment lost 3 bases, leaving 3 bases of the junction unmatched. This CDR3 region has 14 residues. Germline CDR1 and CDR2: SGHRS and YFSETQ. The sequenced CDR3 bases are TGCGCCAGCAGCTACGGGACAGGGACCTACGAG. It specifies CASSYGTGTYE. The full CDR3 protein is CASSYGTGTYEQYF.